The present entry profiles one T cell receptor (beta chain) with its context. These data are taken from a study of Ad26.COV2.S vaccination and SARS-CoV-2 variants. Stated treatment: 19 received Ad26.COV2.S at low or high dose, single or two shots; roughly five received placebo; per-sample allocation not given. The samples date from day 63 after the first vaccine or placebo injection. Immunization relied on an Ad26 vector, which expressed Wuhan-strain SARS-CoV-2 spike. Assay used: immunoSEQ multiplex PCR; TCRdb lists only in-frame clones, some missing. The sample holds some 320,000 clones; about 82% are singletons and the top ten take 2% to 2.5%. This CDR3 is 14 amino acids long. The V end lost 5 bases, the J end lost 2 bases, and 13 bases lay between the germline ends. Germline assignment: CDR1 SGHNT and CDR2 YENEEA.

Sequenced here: peripheral blood, sampled in a trial of Ad26.COV2.S vaccine versus placebo. The chain uses TRBV11-3 and TRBJ2-7; a possible D gene is TRBD1 (5 bases). This clonotype originated in a person between 18 and 60 years old who received the Ad26.COV2.S COVID-19 vaccine or a placebo. For the CDR3, the DNA is TGTGCCAGCAGCCCCATTCTGGACACCTACGAGCAGTACTTC. It translates to CASSPILDTYEQYF.